This TCR beta chain emerged from a study of T cell repertoires in cytomegalovirus infection. Study results and caveats: Across the ex vivo response, the dominant clonotypes were HLA-C-restricted CMV-specific TCR beta clonotypes. CMV carriers with the relevant HLA were identified by cumulative public TCR beta family frequency.

This clonotype was counted a single time. The target antigen is unknown. TCRdb analysed the reads with MiXCR anew, one entry per CDR3 protein. The table includes around 450,000 distinct CDR3 sequences, 31% detected once. CDR1 is MDHEN and CDR2 is SYDVKM in the germline V gene. CDR3 size: 13 residues. V shed 10 bases, J shed 3 bases, and the junction held 8 bases outside the gene matches. The sequenced material came from PBMCs. The origin of this receptor is a human donor in good health (CMV status not recorded). Some clones in this sample may be carry-over from other donors' samples. The rearrangement uses TRBV28 and TRBJ1-1; TRBD1 matches 7 bases. This CDR3 is CATLRDSYTEAFF. The CDR3 region has the DNA TGTGCCACCCTACGGGACAGTTACACTGAAGCTTTCTTT.